One and the same sample provided the 13 T cell receptor beta chains below, sequenced in a study of T cells in localized non-small cell lung cancer. Sequencing was performed with immunoSEQ multiplex PCR; in TCRdb, only in-frame clones are kept and a portion is missing. The sample includes tens of thousands of clones, 65% to 85% of them seen just once. The sample here was peripheral blood mononuclear cells, taken before any cancer treatment. All receptors come from a man between 40 and 69 years old with stage III lung adenocarcinoma.

The chain is built from TRBV4-1 and TRBJ2-1; perhaps TRBD1 as D (6 bases). Germline assignment: CDR1 MGHRA and CDR2 YSYEKL. V dropped 3 bases and J dropped 5 bases, with 14 bases sitting between them. The CDR3 is 15 residues long. This chain's CDR3 is CASSQTPRTDNEQFF. The CDR3 nucleotides are TGCGCCAGCAGCCAGACTCCACGGACAGACAATGAGCAGTTCTTC.

The chain carries TRBV10-3 and TRBJ1-2; D unresolved. Germline CDR1 and CDR2: ENHRY and SYGVKD. V lost 6 bases and J 6 bases, leaving 14 bases between the germline ends. CDR3 length: 13 amino acids. CDR3 sequence reads: CAIRSTIDDGYTF. In DNA, the CDR3 is TGTGCCATCAGATCGACGATAGACGATGGCTACACCTTC.

The chain employs TRBV4-2 and TRBJ1-1; a weak D match, TRBD1 (5 bases). V lost 4 bases, J lost 1 base, and 22 bases lay in between. Germline values: CDR1 LGHNA, CDR2 YNFKEQ. The CDR3 is 18 amino acids. This chain's CDR3 is CASSLTTGNNQPNTEAFF. The DNA of the CDR3 is TGTGCCAGCAGCCTCACTACAGGTAACAATCAACCGAACACTGAAGCTTTCTTT.

This chain connects TRBV19 to TRBJ2-3, with 7 nucleotides matching TRBD2. The germline CDR1 and CDR2 sequences are LNHDA and SQIVND (reference sequence). There are 16 residues in the CDR3. V was pared by 3 bases and J by 2 bases, with 8 bases of the junction left unmatched. CDR3 coding DNA: TGTGCCAGTAGTATGAGGCGGGGGAGAACCACAGATACGCAGTATTTT. It encodes CASSMRRGRTTDTQYF.

The sample holds one count of this clone. The rearrangement uses TRBV21-1 and TRBJ2-7; the table's D call of TRBD2 was not tested on the DNA. TRBV21-1 is deemed a pseudogene. The length of the CDR3 is 17 residues. CDR3 nucleotides: TGTGCCAGCAGCCTTATAAGGACTAGCGGGGGCCCCTACGAGCAGTACTTC. The encoded protein is CASSLIRTSGGPYEQYF.

This clone appeared once. The genes are TRBV10-2 and TRBJ2-5; TRBD2 aligns across 7 bases. CDR1 and CDR2 from the germline V gene are WSHSY and SAAADI. Losses at the gene ends were 3 bases for V and 4 bases for J; bases not matched to a gene: 5. The CDR3 covers 14 residues. The CDR3 region is CASSETSAGETQYF. The CDR3, as DNA: TGCGCCAGCAGTGAAACTAGCGCGGGAGAGACCCAGTACTTC.

The genes are TRBV7-9 and TRBJ2-7, with 7 bases matching TRBD2. The CDR3 contains 14 residues. Germline V gives CDR1 SEHNR, CDR2 FQNEAQ (reference sequence). After removal of 3 bases from V and 3 bases from J, the junction contained 5 bases not matched to a gene. The CDR3 bases are TGTGCCAGCAGCTTCAGCGGGGAAAGCTACGAGCAGTACTTC. Residues: CASSFSGESYEQYF.

The rearrangement links TRBV28 to TRBJ1-5, with 7 bases fitting TRBD1. CDR3 size: 15 residues. Germline V gives CDR1 MDHEN, CDR2 SYDVKM. V shed 5 bases and J 7 bases; nucleotides not matched to a gene: 11. The CDR3, as DNA: TGTGCCAGCAGTGTTACTTCAGGGGGAGGGCAGCCCCAGCATTTT. Translation: CASSVTSGGGQPQHF.

The chain has TRBV7-9 and TRBJ2-6; no firm D call. Trimming left V 1 base short and J 4 bases short, with 5 bases between. CDR3 size: 14 residues. Germline V gene lookup returns CDR1 SEHNR and CDR2 FQNEAQ (reference sequence). The CDR3 region is CASSLDGGANVLTF. The CDR3 nucleotides read TGTGCCAGCAGCTTAGACGGCGGGGCCAACGTCCTGACTTTC.

This sequence joins TRBV6-5 and TRBJ1-5, with a weak D call TRBD1 (5 bases). The CDR3 runs to 14 residues. Looked up from germline, CDR1 is MNHEY and CDR2 is SVGAGI. Trimming stripped 6 bases from V and 2 bases from J, with 11 bases between. CDR3: CASRGVGGNQPQHF. CDR3 in DNA: TGTGCCAGCAGGGGGGTGGGGGGCAATCAGCCCCAGCATTTT.

By its share, this clone is medium-sized. The chain carries TRBV4-3 and TRBJ1-1; TRBD1 agrees at 7 bases. Germline V gene lookup returns CDR1 LGHNA and CDR2 YSLEER. V gave up 1 base and J gave up 0 bases; unmatched junction bases: 5. The CDR3 contains 16 residues. In nucleotides, the CDR3 is TGCGCCAGCAGCCAAGCGAGGGGACAGCTGAACACTGAAGCTTTCTTT. It codes for CASSQARGQLNTEAFF.

V usage is TRBV14 and J usage is TRBJ2-7, with 9 bases aligning to TRBD2. V shed 1 base, J shed 6 bases, and the junction held 4 bases outside the gene matches. CDR1 and CDR2 from the germline V gene are SGHDN and FVKESK. This CDR3 comprises 14 residues. The DNA for the CDR3 is TGTGCCAGCAGCCAAGTAGCGGGGGCCGGCGAGCAGTACTTC. Translating gives CASSQVAGAGEQYF.

The chain has TRBV5-1 and TRBJ2-7, with a tentative D call TRBD1 (5 bases). From germline, CDR1 is SGHRS and CDR2 YFSETQ. V lost 0 bases and J lost 2, with 12 bases in between. The CDR3 has 15 residues. The CDR3 nucleotides are TGCGCCAGCAGCTTGGGGGTAGGGGTTACCTACGAGCAGTACTTC. Its protein product is CASSLGVGVTYEQYF. Full variable domain (rest looked up from reference TRBV5-1 and TRBJ2-7): KAGVTQTPRYLIKTRGQQVTLSCSPISGHRSVSWYQQTPGQGLQFLFEYFSETQRNKGNFPGRFSGRQFSNSRSEMNVSTLELGDSALYLCASSLGVGVTYEQYFGPGTRLTVT.